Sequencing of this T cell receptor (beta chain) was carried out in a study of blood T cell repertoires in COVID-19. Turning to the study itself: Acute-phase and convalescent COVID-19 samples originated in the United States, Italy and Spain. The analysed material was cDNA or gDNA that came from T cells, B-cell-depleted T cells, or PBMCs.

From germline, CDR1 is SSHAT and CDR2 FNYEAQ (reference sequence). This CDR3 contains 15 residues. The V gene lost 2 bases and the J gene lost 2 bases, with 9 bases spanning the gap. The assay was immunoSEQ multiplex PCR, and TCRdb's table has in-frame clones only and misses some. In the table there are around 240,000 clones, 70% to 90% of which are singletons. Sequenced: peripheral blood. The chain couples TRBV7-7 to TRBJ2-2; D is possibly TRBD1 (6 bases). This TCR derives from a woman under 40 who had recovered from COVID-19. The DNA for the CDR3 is TGTGCCAGCAGCTTATCAGGGGCAAACACCGGGGAGCTGTTTTTT. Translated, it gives CASSLSGANTGELFF.